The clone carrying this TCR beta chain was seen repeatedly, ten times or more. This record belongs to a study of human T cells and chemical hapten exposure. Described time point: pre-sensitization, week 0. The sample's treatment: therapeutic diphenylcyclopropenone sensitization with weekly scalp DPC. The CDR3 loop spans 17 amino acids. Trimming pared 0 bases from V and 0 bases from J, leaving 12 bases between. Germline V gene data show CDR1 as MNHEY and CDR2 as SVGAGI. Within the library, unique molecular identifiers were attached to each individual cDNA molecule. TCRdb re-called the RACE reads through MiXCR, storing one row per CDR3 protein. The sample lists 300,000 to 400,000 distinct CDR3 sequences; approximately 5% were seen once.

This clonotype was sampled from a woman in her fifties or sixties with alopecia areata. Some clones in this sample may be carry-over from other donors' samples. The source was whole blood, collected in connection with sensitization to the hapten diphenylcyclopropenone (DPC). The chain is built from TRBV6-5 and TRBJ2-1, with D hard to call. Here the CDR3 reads CASSYSVGLSSYNEQFF. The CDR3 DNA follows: TGTGCCAGCAGTTACTCGGTCGGGTTAAGCTCCTACAATGAGCAGTTCTTC.